This TCR beta chain was retrieved from a study of blood T cells in healthy people across ages. V was cut by 0 bases and J by 0 bases, with 11 bases left in between. CDR1 is MNHNY, CDR2 SVGAGI, per germline (reference sequence). This CDR3 has 16 residues. Through a sample-barcoded 5' primer and a J-beta primer mix, a second PCR was run for roughly 7 to 12 cycles. MiXCR, applied by TCRdb to the 5' RACE reads, yields one record per CDR3 protein. The data contain roughly 1,700,000 distinct CDR3 sequences, 28% of them singletons. The table lists this clonotype with a few counts. Source material: blood. This receptor was obtained from a woman aged 25 to 45 in good health. The rearrangement uses TRBV6-6 and TRBJ1-2; D not resolved. CDR3 region: CASSYSRRTSNYGYTF. The CDR3 DNA sequence: TGTGCCAGCAGTTACTCGAGGCGCACGTCTAACTATGGCTACACCTTC.